This TCR beta chain was identified during a study of T cells after yellow fever vaccination. UMIs and a universal primer site were added when TCR cDNA was made by 5'RACE template switching. TCRdb recomputed calls from the 5' RACE reads with MiXCR, one row per CDR3 protein. The sample shows some 400,000 distinct CDR3 sequences, about 19% of them seen only once. The sequence was obtained from a man younger than 35 who received the YFV17D yellow fever vaccine. Sequenced here: PBMCs, sampled before the yellow fever booster vaccination.

CDR3 in amino acids: CASSPRVGEQYF. The CDR3 DNA reads as TGTGCCAGCAGCCCCAGGGTAGGGGAGCAGTACTTC. V and J are TRBV7-2 and TRBJ2-7, with D possibly TRBD1 on 5 matching bases. V dropped 5 bases and J dropped 7 bases, with 12 bases sitting between them. Germline lookup yields CDR1 SGHTA and CDR2 FQGNSA. The CDR3 loop spans 12 amino acids.